This T cell receptor (beta chain) was documented in a study of blood T cell repertoires in COVID-19 (TCRdb year 2020). About the investigation overall: ImmuneRACE Cohort 3 recovered participants were defined by two consecutive negative NP/OP PCR tests, healthcare professional clearance, or symptom resolution. The collaborator samples originated in the United States, Italy and Spain and spanned the acute and convalescent phases of COVID-19. The material from the prospective study consisted of cDNA or gDNA derived from T cells, B-cell-depleted T cells, or PBMCs. Subjects who had been exposed to COVID-19, were actively infected with it, or had recovered from it provided the deeply sampled blood TCRbeta repertoires that made up the dataset. The repertoires were released in a freely available public database intended as a resource for research on the immune response to SARS-CoV-2. The samples were drawn from the first 160 participants of the ongoing ImmuneRACE study and from some 1,300 subjects provided by 6 global collaborators. The sample metadata nearly always contained a de-identified subject ID, COVID-19 status, age in years and sex. HLA class I and class II types, where available, came from metadata supplied by the sample provider rather than from assay-based typing.

The CDR3 spans 14 residues, from the cysteine through the phenylalanine. Left in the record is the CDR3 DNA by itself, 42 bases read in frame from the first base. Relative to germline, V is 3 bases shorter and J is 7 bases shorter, with 12 bases between their ends. CDR1 and CDR2 (MNHEY, SVGAGI) derive from the germline V gene. A word on this clone: The clone's antigen remains unknown. The record has no base qualities; no much larger clone is one base away.

Study-level results and caveats: The quantity of clinical and demographic metadata differed by source and by participant and was supplied without curation.

The immunoSEQ Assay, a bias-controlled multiplex PCR, was used to amplify TCRbeta CDR3 regions from genomic DNA. The source study handled its data this way. The number of nucleated cells in each sample was estimated by amplification of reference gene primers within the assay. To quantify the absolute abundance of each unique TCRbeta CDR3 rearrangement, sequence reads were collapsed and filtered. For each sample, productive Simpson clonality was calculated as the square root of Simpson's diversity index across productive rearrangements. In its TCRdb copy, this immuneACCESS table keeps in-frame sequences only and misses some clones. Where compared with another copy, unresolved V genes explain less than half of these, and the others have no known cause. Clone size and the V and J calls come from that table; the DNA yielded D and trimming. This sample comprises fewer than 250,000 clones, more than 75% of them detected only once. Approximately 7.3% of the sample goes to the ten largest clones.

Participants in the prospective study were enrolled through a virtual design, were aged roughly 18 to 100 years, and lived in 24 United States geographic areas. To assign participants to cohorts, the prospective study relied on clinical history that participants themselves reported in a screening survey and a study questionnaire. Each participant in the prospective study had whole blood, serum and a nasopharyngeal or oropharyngeal swab collected by mobile phlebotomists. Over a 2-month period, participants in the prospective study had the option of providing additional blood draws and questionnaires. Before DNA extraction, prospective study blood samples were shipped either frozen or at room temperature.

The rearranged chain carries TRBV6-5 and TRBJ2-2; a tentative D call is TRBD1 (7 bases match). This clonotype was sampled from a man younger than 40 in a cohort exposed to, infected with or recovered from COVID-19 (not recorded which). Sequencing used PBMCs or T cells enriched from blood (not recorded which). The bases read TGTGCCAGCAGTTATGGAGGGGACAGCGGGGAGCTGTTTTTT. Its amino acids are CASSYGGDSGELFF.